The present T cell receptor beta chain was sequenced within a study of CD8+ T cells in alopecia areata. In the study overall: Tofacitinib was taken orally by treated patients, and the dose was 5 to 10 mg twice daily. Dosing with tofacitinib proceeded for 6 to 18 months, followed by 6 months off drug.

Sorting of CD4+ and CD8+ T cells was performed on PBMCs. Findings and limits, study-wide: Especially in alopecia totalis/universalis, lesional scalp showed greater clonality than normal scalp did.

The CDR3 has 15 amino acids. Germline lookup yields CDR1 SGHNT and CDR2 YYREEE (reference sequence). V lost 4 bases to trimming and J lost 2 bases; unmatched junction nucleotides: 7. Reverse transcription of extracted RNA yielded cDNA, which provided the sequencing template. Sequenced by immunoSEQ multiplex PCR; TCRdb stores in-frame clones only, minus some. The table lists 80,000 to 100,000 clones, roughly 47% of them singletons, with 0.79% in the top ten. This clone was detected a few times. The antigen is unknown. The sequenced sample was CD4+ T cells sorted from blood. The receptor's source is a human donor with alopecia areata. The chain employs TRBV5-4 and TRBJ2-3, with 7 bases fitting TRBD1. The CDR3 sequence: CASSLGTVATDTQYF. CDR3 DNA sequence: TGTGCCAGCAGCCTCGGGACAGTAGCCACAGATACGCAGTATTTT.